The source of this TCR beta chain is a study of vaccination effects on CD4 cells after COVID-19. Overall study context: Sampling occurred a median 72 days post second dose, range 14 to 241.

Sequencing in the ViraFEST assay came after antigen-specific CD4+ T cells had been expanded with viral peptide pools, which were used to stimulate PBMC. Researchers isolated CD4+ T cells once about eleven days of culture had elapsed. The cohort was immunized with two doses of either the BNT162b2 or mRNA-1273 vaccine. Deletions cut 8 bases from V and 6 bases from J, with 13 bases between. The CDR3 consists of 12 residues. In germline, CDR1 is SNHLY, CDR2 FYNNEI. The repertoire was sequenced with immunoSEQ multiplex PCR; TCRdb's copy has only in-frame clones and lacks some. The table has some 11,000 clones, 71% seen once; the top ten hold roughly 9%. With regard to this clone: Its antigen is still unknown.

Sequenced material: CD4+ T cells from PBMCs cultured with SARS-CoV-2 spike peptides, taken after COVID-19 vaccination. This chain links TRBV2 with TRBJ1-2; D may be TRBD1 (5 bases). This TCR derives from a human donor who received a COVID-19 vaccine. CDR3 in DNA: TGTGCCAGCGGGACCCCTCCTAATGGCTACACCTTC. Translating gives CASGTPPNGYTF. Drawing the rest from reference TRBV2 and TRBJ1-2, the complete variable domain is EPEVTQTPSHQVTQMGQEVILRCVPISNHLYFYWYRQILGQKVEFLVSFYNNEISEKSEIFDDQFSVERPDGSNFTLKIRSTKLEDSAMYFCASGTPPNGYTFGSGTRLTVV.